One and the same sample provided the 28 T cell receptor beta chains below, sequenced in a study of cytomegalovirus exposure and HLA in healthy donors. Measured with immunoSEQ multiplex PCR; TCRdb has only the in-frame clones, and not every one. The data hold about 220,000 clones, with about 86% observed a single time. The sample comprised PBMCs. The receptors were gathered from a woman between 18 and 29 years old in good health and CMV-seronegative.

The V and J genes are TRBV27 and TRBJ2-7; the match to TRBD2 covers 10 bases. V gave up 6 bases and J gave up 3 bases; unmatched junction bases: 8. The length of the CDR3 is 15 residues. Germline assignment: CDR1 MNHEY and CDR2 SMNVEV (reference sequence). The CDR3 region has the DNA TGTGCCAGCAGCGTTTCTAGCGGGAGACTCTACGAGCAGTACTTC. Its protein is CASSVSSGRLYEQYF.

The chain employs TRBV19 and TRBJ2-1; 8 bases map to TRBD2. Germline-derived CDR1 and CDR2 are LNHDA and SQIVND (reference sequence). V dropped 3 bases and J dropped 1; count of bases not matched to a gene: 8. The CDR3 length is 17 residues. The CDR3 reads CASSIRSGSLSYNEQFF. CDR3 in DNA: TGTGCCAGTAGTATTAGAAGCGGGAGTCTGTCCTACAATGAGCAGTTCTTC.

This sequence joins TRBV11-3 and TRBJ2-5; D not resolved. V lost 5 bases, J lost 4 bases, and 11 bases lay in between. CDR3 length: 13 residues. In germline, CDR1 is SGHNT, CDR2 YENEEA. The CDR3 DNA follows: TGTGCCAGCAGCCTCTCACCCAGAGAGACCCAGTACTTC. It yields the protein CASSLSPRETQYF. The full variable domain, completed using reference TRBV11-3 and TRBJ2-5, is EAGVVQSPRYKIIEKKQPVAFWCNPISGHNTLYWYLQNLGQGPELLIRYENEEAVDDSQLPKDRFSAERLKGVDSTLKIQPAELGDSAVYLCASSLSPRETQYFGPGTRLLVL.

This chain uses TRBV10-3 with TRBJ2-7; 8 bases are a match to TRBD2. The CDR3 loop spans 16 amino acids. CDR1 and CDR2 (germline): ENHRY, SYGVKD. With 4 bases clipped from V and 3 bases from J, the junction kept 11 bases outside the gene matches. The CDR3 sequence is CAISGQSRTSGYEQYF. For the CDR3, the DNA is TGTGCCATCAGTGGGCAATCGAGAACTAGCGGCTACGAGCAGTACTTC.

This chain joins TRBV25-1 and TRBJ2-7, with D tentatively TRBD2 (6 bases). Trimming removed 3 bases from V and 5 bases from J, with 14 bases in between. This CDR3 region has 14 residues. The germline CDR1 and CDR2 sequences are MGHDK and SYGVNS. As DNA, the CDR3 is TGTGCCAGCAGTGATACGGGAGCCTGGAACGAGCAGTACTTC. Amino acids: CASSDTGAWNEQYF.

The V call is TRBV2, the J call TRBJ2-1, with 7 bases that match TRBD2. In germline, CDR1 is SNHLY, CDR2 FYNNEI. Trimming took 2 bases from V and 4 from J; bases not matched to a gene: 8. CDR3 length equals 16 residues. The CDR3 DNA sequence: TGTGCCAGCAGTGAACCCGCGGGAGTGGCGTACAATGAGCAGTTCTTC. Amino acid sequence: CASSEPAGVAYNEQFF.

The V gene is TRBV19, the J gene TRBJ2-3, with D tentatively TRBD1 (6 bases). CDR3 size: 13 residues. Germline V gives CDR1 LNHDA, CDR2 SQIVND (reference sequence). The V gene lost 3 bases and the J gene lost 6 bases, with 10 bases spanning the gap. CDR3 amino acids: CASSMMGADTQYF. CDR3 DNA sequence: TGTGCCAGTAGTATGATGGGGGCCGATACGCAGTATTTT.

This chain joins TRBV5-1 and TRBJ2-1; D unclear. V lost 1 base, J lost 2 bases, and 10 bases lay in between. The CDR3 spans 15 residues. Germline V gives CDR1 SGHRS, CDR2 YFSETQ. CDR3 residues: CASSLSGPAYNEQFF. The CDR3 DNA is TGCGCCAGCAGCTTGTCAGGTCCAGCCTACAATGAGCAGTTCTTC.

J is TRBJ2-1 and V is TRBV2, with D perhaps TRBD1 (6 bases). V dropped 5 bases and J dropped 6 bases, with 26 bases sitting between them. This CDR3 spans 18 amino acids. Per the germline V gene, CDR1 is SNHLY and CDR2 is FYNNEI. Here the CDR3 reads CASSRAPTGTRYRNEQFF. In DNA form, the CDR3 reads TGTGCCAGCAGTCGCGCCCCTACAGGGACCCGTTATCGCAATGAGCAGTTCTTC.

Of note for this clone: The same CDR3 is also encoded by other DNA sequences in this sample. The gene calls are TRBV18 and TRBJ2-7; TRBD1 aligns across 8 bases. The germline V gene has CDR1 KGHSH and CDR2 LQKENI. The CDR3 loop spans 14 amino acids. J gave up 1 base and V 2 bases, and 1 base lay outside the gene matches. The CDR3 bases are TGTGCCAGCTCACCAGGGACAGGTTCCTACGAGCAGTACTTC. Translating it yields CASSPGTGSYEQYF.

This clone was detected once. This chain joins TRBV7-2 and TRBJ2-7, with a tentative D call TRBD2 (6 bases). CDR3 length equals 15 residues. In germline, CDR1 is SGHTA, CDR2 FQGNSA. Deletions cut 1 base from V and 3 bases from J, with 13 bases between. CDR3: CASSLGGGVYYEQYF. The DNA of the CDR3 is TGTGCCAGCAGCTTAGGAGGAGGGGTATACTACGAGCAGTACTTC. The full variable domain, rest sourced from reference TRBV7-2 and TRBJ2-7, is GAGVSQSPSNKVTEKGKDVELRCDPISGHTALYWYRQSLGQGLEFLIYFQGNSAPDKSGLPSDRFSAERTGGSVSTLTIQRTQQEDSAVYLCASSLGGGVYYEQYFGPGTRLTVT.

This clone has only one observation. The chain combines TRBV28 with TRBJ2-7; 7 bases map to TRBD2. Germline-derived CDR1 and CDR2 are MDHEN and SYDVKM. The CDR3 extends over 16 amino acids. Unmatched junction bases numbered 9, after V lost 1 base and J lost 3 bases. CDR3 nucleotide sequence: TGTGCCAGCAGTTTATCGTCGGGGGGATCAGGCTACGAGCAGTACTTC. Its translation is CASSLSSGGSGYEQYF.

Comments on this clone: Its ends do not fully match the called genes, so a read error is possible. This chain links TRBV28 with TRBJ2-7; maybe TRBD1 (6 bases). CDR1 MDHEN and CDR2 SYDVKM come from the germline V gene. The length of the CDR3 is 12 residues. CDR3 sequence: CASSLKGRDKKF. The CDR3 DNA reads TGTGCCAGCAGTCTGAAAGGCCGGGACAAGAAATTC.

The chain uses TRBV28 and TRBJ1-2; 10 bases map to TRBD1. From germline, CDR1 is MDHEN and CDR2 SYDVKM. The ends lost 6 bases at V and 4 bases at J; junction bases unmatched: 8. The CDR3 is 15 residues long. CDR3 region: CASSPTGGWGYGYTF. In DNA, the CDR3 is TGTGCCAGCAGCCCGACAGGGGGCTGGGGCTATGGCTACACCTTC.

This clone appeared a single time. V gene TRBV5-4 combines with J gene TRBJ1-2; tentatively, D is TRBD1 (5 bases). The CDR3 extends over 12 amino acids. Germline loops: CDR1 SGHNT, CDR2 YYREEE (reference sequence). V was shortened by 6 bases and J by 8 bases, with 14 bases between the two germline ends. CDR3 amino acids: CASTPGGDGYTF. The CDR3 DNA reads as TGTGCCAGCACCCCTGGGGGGGACGGCTACACCTTC.

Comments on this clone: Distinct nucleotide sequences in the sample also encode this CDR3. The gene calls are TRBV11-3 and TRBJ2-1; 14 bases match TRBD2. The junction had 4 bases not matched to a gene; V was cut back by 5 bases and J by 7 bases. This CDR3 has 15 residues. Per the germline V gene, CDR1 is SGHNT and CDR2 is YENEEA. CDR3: CASSLGTSGSNEQFF. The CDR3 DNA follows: TGTGCCAGCAGCCTCGGGACTAGCGGGAGTAATGAGCAGTTCTTC.

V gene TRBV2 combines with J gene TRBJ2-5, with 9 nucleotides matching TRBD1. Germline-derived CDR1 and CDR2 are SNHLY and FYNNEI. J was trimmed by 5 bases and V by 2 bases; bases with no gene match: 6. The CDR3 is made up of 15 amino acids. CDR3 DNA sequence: TGTGCCAGCAGTGAAACCCAGACAGGGGGGGAGACCCAGTACTTC. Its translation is CASSETQTGGETQYF.

This chain's CDR3 is CASSLERSGRAGNEQFF. The CDR3 DNA reads TGTGCCAGCAGCTTAGAGAGAAGCGGGAGGGCCGGTAATGAGCAGTTCTTC. The J gene is TRBJ2-1, the V gene TRBV7-2; 10 bases fit TRBD2. Trimming cost V 1 base and J 7 bases; bases outside gene matches: 10. Per the germline V gene, CDR1 is SGHTA and CDR2 is FQGNSA. The CDR3 is 17 residues long.

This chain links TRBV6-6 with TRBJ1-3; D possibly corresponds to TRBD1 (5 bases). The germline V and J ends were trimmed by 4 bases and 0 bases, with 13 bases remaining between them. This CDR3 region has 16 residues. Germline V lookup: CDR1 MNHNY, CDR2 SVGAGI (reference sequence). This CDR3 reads CASSSRQRYSGNTIYF. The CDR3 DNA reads TGTGCCAGCAGTTCAAGACAGCGTTACTCTGGAAACACCATATATTTT.

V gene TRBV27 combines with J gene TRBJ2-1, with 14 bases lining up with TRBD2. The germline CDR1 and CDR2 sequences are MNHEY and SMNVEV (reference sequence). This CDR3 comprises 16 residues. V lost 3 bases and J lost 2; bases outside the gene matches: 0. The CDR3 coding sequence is TGTGCCAGCAGTTTGACTAGCGGGAGGGCCTACAATGAGCAGTTCTTC. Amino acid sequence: CASSLTSGRAYNEQFF.

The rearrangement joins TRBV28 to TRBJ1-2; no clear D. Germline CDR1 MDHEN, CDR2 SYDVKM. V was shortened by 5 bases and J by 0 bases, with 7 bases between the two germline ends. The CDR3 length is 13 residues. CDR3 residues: CASSPRTNYGYTF. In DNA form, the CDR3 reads TGTGCCAGCAGTCCGAGGACTAACTATGGCTACACCTTC.

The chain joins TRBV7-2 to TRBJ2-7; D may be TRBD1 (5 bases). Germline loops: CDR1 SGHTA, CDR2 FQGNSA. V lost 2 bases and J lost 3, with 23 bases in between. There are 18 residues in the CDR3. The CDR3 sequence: CASSLSNIQVLGIYEQYF. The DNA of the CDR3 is TGTGCCAGCAGCTTATCAAACATACAGGTTTTGGGGATCTACGAGCAGTACTTC.

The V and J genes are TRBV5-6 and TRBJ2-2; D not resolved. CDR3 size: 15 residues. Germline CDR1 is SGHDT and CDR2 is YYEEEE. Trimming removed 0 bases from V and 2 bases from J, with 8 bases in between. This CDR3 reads CASSLVTENTGELFF. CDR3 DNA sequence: TGTGCCAGCAGCTTGGTGACTGAAAACACCGGGGAGCTGTTTTTT.

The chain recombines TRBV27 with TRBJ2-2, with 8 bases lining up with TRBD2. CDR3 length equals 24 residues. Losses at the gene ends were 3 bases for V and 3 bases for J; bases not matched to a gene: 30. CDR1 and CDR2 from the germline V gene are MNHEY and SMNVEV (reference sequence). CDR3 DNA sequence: TGTGCCAGCAGTTTTTCCCCATTAAGGACAGTTTTAGAACTAGCGGCCGATTACACCGGGGAGCTGTTTTTT. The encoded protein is CASSFSPLRTVLELAADYTGELFF.

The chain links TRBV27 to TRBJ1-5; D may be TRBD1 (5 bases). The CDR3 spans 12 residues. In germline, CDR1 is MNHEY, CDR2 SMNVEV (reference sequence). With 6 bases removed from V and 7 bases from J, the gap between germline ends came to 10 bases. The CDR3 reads CASSRTSQPQHF. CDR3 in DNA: TGTGCCAGCAGCAGGACATCCCAGCCCCAGCATTTT.

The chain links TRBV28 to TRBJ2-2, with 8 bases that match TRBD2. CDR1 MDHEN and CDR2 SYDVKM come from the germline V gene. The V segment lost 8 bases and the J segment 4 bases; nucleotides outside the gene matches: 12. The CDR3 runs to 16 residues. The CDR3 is CASPLSGSRGTGELFF. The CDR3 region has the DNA TGTGCCAGCCCCCTCAGCGGGAGCCGAGGCACCGGGGAGCTGTTTTTT.

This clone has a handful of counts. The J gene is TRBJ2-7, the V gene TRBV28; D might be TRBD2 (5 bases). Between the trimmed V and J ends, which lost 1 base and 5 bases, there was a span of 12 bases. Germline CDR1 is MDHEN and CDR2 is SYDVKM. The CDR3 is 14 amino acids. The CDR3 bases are TGTGCCAGCAGTTTATTGGCGGGTGCCCACGAGCAGTACTTC. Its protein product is CASSLLAGAHEQYF.

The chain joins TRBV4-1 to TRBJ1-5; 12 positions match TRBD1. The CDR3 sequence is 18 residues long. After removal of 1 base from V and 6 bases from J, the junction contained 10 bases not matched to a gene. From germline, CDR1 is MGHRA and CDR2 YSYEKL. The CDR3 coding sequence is TGCGCCAGCAGCCAAGCTGGGACAGGGGGCCTTGGTGGTCAGCCCCAGCATTTT. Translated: CASSQAGTGGLGGQPQHF.